What follows are 19 T cell receptor beta chains derived from one specimen sequenced in a study of blood T cells in healthy people across ages. Through a sample-barcoded 5' primer and a J-beta primer mix, a second PCR was run for about 6 to 11 cycles. Each CDR3 protein gets one entry after TCRdb re-called the 5' RACE reads with MiXCR. This repertoire shows about 1.5 million distinct CDR3 sequences, less than 45% found once; its top ten account for approximately 4%. The sequencing sample was made of blood. Source of these receptors: a woman younger than 30 in good health.

This clonotype was detected only a few times. V gene TRBV11-2 combines with J gene TRBJ2-5, with D uncertain. CDR3 size: 20 residues. V gave up 1 base and J gave up 1 base, with 25 bases separating them. Germline V gene lookup returns CDR1 SGHAT and CDR2 FQNNGV. The CDR3 DNA reads as TGTGCCAGCAGCTTAGGGGGTACAACCTGGCAGGAGCTTACCCAAGAGACCCAGTACTTC. It translates to CASSLGGTTWQELTQETQYF.

The CDR3 loop reads CASTPTGRGKDTQYF. Here the CDR3 DNA reads TGTGCCAGCACCCCAACCGGGCGGGGAAAAGATACGCAGTATTTT. The chain couples TRBV6-2 or TRBV6-3 to TRBJ2-3, with a possible D match to TRBD2 (6 bases). Trimming cost V 7 bases and J 5 bases, with 19 bases left between them. The germline gives CDR1 MNHEY, CDR2 SVGEGT. This CDR3 is built from 15 residues.

The chain joins TRBV6-2 or TRBV6-3 to TRBJ2-1; D ambiguous. Germline CDR1 reads MNHEY; CDR2 reads SVGEGT. V was clipped by 6 bases and J by 6 bases, with 12 bases between them. The CDR3 runs to 13 residues. The CDR3 DNA reads as TGTGCCAGCAGACTCTTAGTTATCAATGAGCAGTTCTTC. This sequence encodes CASRLLVINEQFF.

The chain links TRBV28 to TRBJ1-1; D is unclear. This CDR3 region has 13 residues. Trimming pared 3 bases from V and 1 base from J, leaving 6 bases between. Looked up from germline, CDR1 is MDHEN and CDR2 is SYDVKM. This CDR3 reads CASSFRTNTEAFF. The CDR3 nucleotides read TGTGCCAGCAGTTTTCGGACGAACACTGAAGCTTTCTTT.

There are a few counts of this clonotype. The chain links TRBV9 to TRBJ2-1; D call uncertain. V dropped 4 bases and J dropped 5 bases, with 10 bases sitting between them. Germline V gives CDR1 SGDLS, CDR2 YYNGEE. The CDR3 is 13 residues long. The CDR3 loop reads CASSPVHHNEQFF. The CDR3 DNA is TGTGCCAGCAGCCCCGTCCACCACAATGAGCAGTTCTTC.

The V and J genes are TRBV6-2 or TRBV6-3 and TRBJ2-1; perhaps TRBD1 as D (6 bases). With 5 bases removed from V and 1 base from J, the gap between germline ends came to 12 bases. The germline V gene encodes CDR1 MNHEY and CDR2 SVGEGT. This CDR3 comprises 15 residues. In DNA form, the CDR3 reads TGTGCCAGCAGTCCCAGGGGTGTATCCTACAATGAGCAGTTCTTC. The encoded protein is CASSPRGVSYNEQFF.

The chain joins TRBV7-6 to TRBJ2-1; 7 nucleotides match TRBD2. V dropped 5 bases and J dropped 3; count of bases not matched to a gene: 4. Germline V gene lookup returns CDR1 SGHVS and CDR2 FNYEAQ. CDR3 length: 14 amino acids. In DNA, the CDR3 is TGTGCCAGCAGCGCGGGGGAGAGCTACAATGAGCAGTTCTTC. Amino acid sequence: CASSAGESYNEQFF. The full variable domain, rest sourced from reference TRBV7-6 and TRBJ2-1, is GAGVSQSPRYKVTKRGQDVALRCDPISGHVSLYWYRQALGQGPEFLTYFNYEAQQDKSGLPNDRFSAERPEGSISTLTIQRTEQRDSAMYRCASSAGESYNEQFFGPGTRLTVL.

This clonotype was detected only a few times. This chain joins TRBV18 and TRBJ2-7; D is undetermined. This CDR3 region has 12 residues. V was pared by 0 bases and J by 7 bases, with 7 bases between. Per germline, CDR1 KGHSH and CDR2 LQKENI. CDR3 amino acids: CASSPPVREQYF. The CDR3 DNA sequence: TGTGCCAGCTCACCACCGGTACGGGAGCAGTACTTC.

This clonotype was detected only a few times. This sequence joins TRBV7-2 and TRBJ2-5; D uncertain. The CDR3 covers 11 residues. Germline loops: CDR1 SGHTA, CDR2 FQGNSA. The V end was cut by 5 bases, the J end by 11 bases, with 12 bases between. CDR3 coding DNA: TGTGCCAGCAGCACAATGAATGAGCAGTACTTC. Translating gives CASSTMNEQYF.

The CDR3 DNA reads as TGCAGCGCCCGTAATTTAGCCAAAAACATTCAGTACTTC. It specifies CSARNLAKNIQYF. The V and J genes are TRBV29-1 and TRBJ2-4; D gene ambiguous. The CDR3 is 13 amino acids. The germline gives CDR1 SQVTM, CDR2 ANQGSEA. The V end lost 7 bases, the J end lost 0 bases, and 10 bases lay between the germline ends.

J is TRBJ1-5 and V is TRBV9; D not resolved. The CDR3 contains 14 residues. Germline CDR1 and CDR2: SGDLS and YYNGEE. V lost 4 bases, J lost 1 base, and 9 bases lay in between. Written as DNA, the CDR3 is TGTGCCAGCAGCAACACAGCGAGCAATCAGCCCCAGCATTTT. Its protein is CASSNTASNQPQHF.

V usage is TRBV4-3 and J usage is TRBJ1-6, with D tentatively TRBD1 (5 bases). V dropped 1 base and J dropped 6 bases, with 13 bases sitting between them. Germline CDR1 reads LGHNA; CDR2 reads YSLEER. The CDR3 totals 16 residues. The CDR3 DNA follows: TGCGCCAGCAGCCAAGCCGGGGGTTTTAGTAATTCACCCCTCCACTTT. It translates to CASSQAGGFSNSPLHF.

This clonotype was recorded a few times. The chain couples TRBV5-1 to TRBJ2-1; 12 nucleotides line up with TRBD2. This CDR3 is 16 amino acids long. V shed 5 bases, J shed 7 bases, and the junction held 10 bases outside the gene matches. Germline CDR1 SGHRS, CDR2 YFSETQ. The CDR3 region is CASSSTLAGGKNEQFF. CDR3 DNA: TGCGCCAGCAGTTCGACACTAGCGGGAGGAAAGAATGAGCAGTTCTTC.

This clonotype was counted only a few times. The chain links TRBV28 to TRBJ1-2; D gene ambiguous. V was trimmed by 5 bases and J by 4 bases, leaving 8 bases between them. The CDR3 is 12 residues long. Germline-derived CDR1 and CDR2 are MDHEN and SYDVKM. The CDR3 loop is CASSIDGYGYTF. CDR3 nucleotide sequence: TGTGCCAGCAGTATCGACGGCTATGGCTACACCTTC.

This clonotype came up a few times. The rearrangement joins TRBV3-1 to TRBJ2-1, with TRBD2 as a possible D gene (6 bases). The germline gives CDR1 LGHDT, CDR2 YNNKEL (reference sequence). Deletions cut 2 bases from V and 5 bases from J, with 16 bases between. The CDR3 runs to 16 residues. This chain's CDR3 is CASSQRSGRGNNEQFF. Written as DNA, the CDR3 is TGTGCCAGCAGCCAACGTAGCGGCCGGGGAAACAATGAGCAGTTCTTC.

This clonotype was observed a few times. The V call is TRBV12-3 or TRBV12-4, the J call TRBJ2-1, with 9 bases matching TRBD2. The CDR3 is 16 amino acids. With V trimmed by 5 bases and J by 5 bases, 10 bases remained unmatched. CDR3 DNA: TGTGCCAGCAGTGCGGGGGGGTCGGGCAGAAACAATGAGCAGTTCTTC. Encoded protein: CASSAGGSGRNNEQFF.

The chain links TRBV20-1 to TRBJ2-3, with 7 nucleotides matching TRBD2. The CDR3 totals 15 residues. Losses at the gene ends were 6 bases for V and 2 bases for J; bases not matched to a gene: 11. The V gene's germline CDR1 is DFQATT and CDR2 SNEGSKA (reference sequence). The CDR3 DNA reads TGCAGTGCCCCCGGGGGGAGCCGCTCCACAGATACGCAGTATTTT. Protein product: CSAPGGSRSTDTQYF.

This clonotype was seen a few times. The V call is TRBV28, the J call TRBJ2-6; possibly TRBD2 for D (5 bases). This CDR3 contains 17 residues. Trimming removed 3 bases from V and 4 bases from J, with 16 bases in between. Germline assignment: CDR1 MDHEN and CDR2 SYDVKM. CDR3 amino acids: CASSFPPGRGGANVLTF. DNA for the CDR3: TGTGCCAGCAGTTTTCCCCCGGGAAGAGGCGGGGCCAACGTCCTGACTTTC.

This clonotype has a handful of counts. This sequence joins TRBV4-1 and TRBJ2-2; the D is unclear. V lost 1 base, J lost 7 bases, and 7 bases lay in between. Per germline, CDR1 MGHRA and CDR2 YSYEKL. The CDR3 runs 13 residues. The CDR3 DNA sequence: TGCGCCAGCAGCCAAGCAGCAGTCGGGGAGCTGTTTTTT. This codes for CASSQAAVGELFF.